These 32 T cell receptor beta chains were all obtained from the same sample, sequenced in a study of cytomegalovirus exposure and HLA in healthy donors. Vbeta (60) and Jbeta (13) primers were used in the PCR. Generated by immunoSEQ multiplex PCR, the TCRdb table keeps only in-frame clones and is missing some. Among about 190,000 clones listed, 80% to 85% were seen once. Sequenced sample: PBMCs. These receptors were obtained from a man aged 35 to 55 in good health and CMV-seropositive.

This clone was counted only a few times. This chain links TRBV5-6 with TRBJ1-1; 9 bases are a match to TRBD1. The CDR3 spans 13 residues. Germline loops: CDR1 SGHDT, CDR2 YYEEEE. With V trimmed by 4 bases and J by 11 bases, 9 bases remained unmatched. The chain's CDR3 is CASSANRDRAAFF. The CDR3 nucleotides read TGTGCCAGCAGCGCCAACCGGGACAGGGCGGCTTTCTTT.

This chain connects TRBV7-9 to TRBJ2-2, with D perhaps matching TRBD1 (6 bases). Trimming took 4 bases from V and 0 from J, leaving 12 bases between them. CDR1 and CDR2 (germline): SEHNR, FQNEAQ (reference sequence). The CDR3 is 16 residues long. The CDR3 spells CASSSPGQANTGELFF. CDR3 DNA: TGTGCCAGCAGCTCCCCGGGACAAGCGAACACCGGGGAGCTGTTTTTT.

This clone was seen only once. CDR3 nucleotide sequence: TGTGCCAGCAGTTACGGGTCAGGGGCGCAAACTGAAGCTTTCTTT. Translating it yields CASSYGSGAQTEAFF. This rearrangement joins TRBV6-5 to TRBJ1-1; a weak D match, TRBD1 (6 bases). Trimming took 2 bases from V and 5 from J, leaving 15 bases between them. Germline CDR1 and CDR2: MNHEY and SVGAGI. The CDR3 totals 15 residues.

This clone turned up a few times. This rearrangement joins TRBV9 to TRBJ2-2, with D unresolved. The V and J ends lost 0 bases and 0 bases respectively, with 6 bases between them. This CDR3 has 15 amino acids. Germline V CDR1 and CDR2: SGDLS, YYNGEE. CDR3 DNA sequence: TGTGCCAGCAGCGTAGGGCCAGCGAACACCGGGGAGCTGTTTTTT. Encoded protein: CASSVGPANTGELFF. Full variable domain (remainder filled in from reference TRBV9 and TRBJ2-2): DSGVTQTPKHLITATGQRVTLRCSPRSGDLSVYWYQQSLDQGLQFLIQYYNGEERAKGNILERFSAQQFPDLHSELNLSSLELGDSALYFCASSVGPANTGELFFGEGSRLTVL.

There are a few counts of this clone. The chain has TRBV25-1 and TRBJ1-5, with a weak D call TRBD1 (5 bases). Germline CDR1 MGHDK, CDR2 SYGVNS. The CDR3 sequence is 14 residues long. Trimming removed 6 bases at V and 6 bases at J, with 15 bases between. The CDR3 is CASRSQGSGQPQHF. CDR3 DNA: TGTGCCAGCAGGAGTCAGGGATCGGGTCAGCCCCAGCATTTT.

About this clone itself: Other DNA sequences in this specimen translate into the identical CDR3. This chain connects TRBV29-1 to TRBJ1-2; 7 nucleotides align to TRBD1. The V and J ends lost 6 bases and 3 bases, in that order; junction bases with no gene match: 4. The CDR3 contains 12 residues. CDR1 SQVTM and CDR2 ANQGSEA come from the germline V gene. CDR3 sequence: CSVGTDYYGYTF. CDR3 nucleotide sequence: TGCAGCGTGGGGACAGATTACTATGGCTACACCTTC.

This chain joins TRBV4-3 and TRBJ1-3; D gene unclear. There are 19 residues in the CDR3. V lost 1 base and J lost 0, with 19 bases in between. Germline CDR1 and CDR2: LGHNA and YSLEER. The CDR3 protein is CASSQALTDYRGSGNTIYF. CDR3 in DNA: TGCGCCAGCAGCCAAGCGTTAACGGACTATCGGGGCTCTGGAAACACCATATATTTT.

The chain has TRBV28 and TRBJ2-4; D unclear. The germline V gene encodes CDR1 MDHEN and CDR2 SYDVKM. The ends were cut back, 7 bases at V and 0 bases at J, with 13 bases in the middle. CDR3 length: 15 amino acids. DNA of the CDR3: TGTGCCAGCACTGAAGGTGGGCTAGCCAAAAACATTCAGTACTTC. The encoded protein is CASTEGGLAKNIQYF.

The rearrangement links TRBV5-1 to TRBJ2-6; D is unclear. Germline V gives CDR1 SGHRS, CDR2 YFSETQ. Trimming removed 5 bases from V and 0 bases from J, with 9 bases in between. CDR3 length: 15 amino acids. The CDR3 DNA is TGCGCCAGCAGTCCTGTCTCCTCTGGGGCCAACGTCCTGACTTTC. Its translation: CASSPVSSGANVLTF.

The chain employs TRBV7-2 and TRBJ2-1, with 8 bases lining up with TRBD2. The germline V gene has CDR1 SGHTA and CDR2 FQGNSA. The V gene end was trimmed by 1 base and the J gene end by 0 bases; junction bases not matched to a gene: 5. The CDR3 sequence is 17 residues long. The CDR3 protein is CASSLGPGGISYNEQFF. The DNA for the CDR3 is TGTGCCAGCAGCTTAGGTCCGGGGGGGATCTCCTACAATGAGCAGTTCTTC. The variable domain in full, with the rest retrieved from reference TRBV7-2 and TRBJ2-1, is GAGVSQSPSNKVTEKGKDVELRCDPISGHTALYWYRQSLGQGLEFLIYFQGNSAPDKSGLPSDRFSAERTGGSVSTLTIQRTQQEDSAVYLCASSLGPGGISYNEQFFGPGTRLTVL.

This sequence joins TRBV27 and TRBJ1-4; D is possibly TRBD1 (5 bases). CDR1 MNHEY and CDR2 SMNVEV come from the germline V gene (reference sequence). This CDR3 contains 15 residues. Between the trimmed V and J ends, which lost 0 bases and 3 bases, there was a span of 8 bases. CDR3 sequence reads: CASSLSGAPNEKLFF. CDR3 coding DNA: TGTGCCAGCAGTTTATCAGGGGCCCCTAATGAAAAACTGTTTTTT.

The chain employs TRBV19 and TRBJ2-7, with 7 nucleotides matching TRBD1. Trimming took 3 bases from V and 5 from J; bases not matched to a gene: 13. CDR3 size: 16 residues. CDR1 and CDR2 from the germline V gene are LNHDA and SQIVND (reference sequence). CDR3 loop: CASSITVTGRGDEQYF. CDR3 DNA: TGTGCCAGTAGTATCACGGTGACAGGGCGAGGCGACGAGCAGTACTTC. Full variable domain (rest looked up from reference TRBV19 and TRBJ2-7): DGGITQSPKYLFRKEGQNVTLSCEQNLNHDAMYWYRQDPGQGLRLIYYSQIVNDFQKGDIAEGYSVSREKKESFPLTVTSAQKNPTAFYLCASSITVTGRGDEQYFGPGTRLTVT.

The V call is TRBV7-9, the J call TRBJ1-1, with 9 positions matching TRBD1. The CDR3 is 15 amino acids. Germline CDR1 and CDR2: SEHNR and FQNEAQ (reference sequence). The ends lost 5 bases at V and 5 bases at J; junction bases unmatched: 9. For the CDR3, the DNA is TGTGCCAGCAGCGCTCCGGGACAGGGTCGAACTGAAGCTTTCTTT. Its protein product is CASSAPGQGRTEAFF.

The chain recombines TRBV6-6 with TRBJ1-2; no firm D call. Trimming shortened V by 6 bases and J by 1 base, and 6 bases separated the two germline ends. Germline CDR1 and CDR2: MNHNY and SVGAGI (reference sequence). The CDR3 consists of 12 residues. CDR3 loop: CASRTVNYGYTF. CDR3 bases: TGTGCCAGCAGAACGGTTAACTATGGCTACACCTTC.

The chain combines TRBV10-3 with TRBJ2-7; perhaps TRBD1 as D (5 bases). The CDR3 loop spans 12 amino acids. V was shortened by 11 bases and J by 1 base, with 12 bases between the two germline ends. Per germline, CDR1 ENHRY and CDR2 SYGVKD. The CDR3 DNA reads as TGTGCCGCCGCACAGGATTCCTACGAGCAGTACTTC. Translated: CAAAQDSYEQYF.

The chain joins TRBV7-9 to TRBJ2-7; 10 nucleotides align to TRBD1. Trimming took 3 bases from V and 5 from J; bases not matched to a gene: 7. CDR3 length: 15 residues. The germline CDR1 and CDR2 sequences are SEHNR and FQNEAQ (reference sequence). The CDR3: CASSLPGQGINEQYF. The CDR3 DNA reads TGTGCCAGCAGCTTGCCGGGACAGGGGATCAACGAGCAGTACTTC.

The rearrangement links TRBV5-6 to TRBJ2-2; 9 positions agree with TRBD1. In germline, CDR1 is SGHDT, CDR2 YYEEEE. The V gene end was trimmed by 3 bases and the J gene end by 4 bases; junction bases not matched to a gene: 10. This CDR3 is built from 17 residues. The CDR3 DNA follows: TGTGCCAGCAGCTCGTCCTCCGACAGGGGGTCCACCGGGGAGCTGTTTTTT. It is translated as CASSSSSDRGSTGELFF.

CDR3 protein: CAIQDTSNQPQHF. CDR3 in DNA: TGTGCCATCCAGGACACTAGCAATCAGCCCCAGCATTTT. This rearrangement joins TRBV27 to TRBJ1-5; D may be TRBD1 (5 bases). Looked up from germline, CDR1 is MNHEY and CDR2 is SMNVEV (reference sequence). V lost 10 bases and J lost 0, with 10 bases in between. The CDR3 runs 13 residues.

The gene calls are TRBV7-2 and TRBJ1-1; D is possibly TRBD1 (6 bases). The CDR3 has 14 residues. Between the trimmed V and J ends, which lost 1 base and 5 bases, there was a span of 11 bases. Germline loops: CDR1 SGHTA, CDR2 FQGNSA. Here the CDR3 reads CASSLGPGVTEAFF. The CDR3 DNA sequence: TGTGCCAGCAGCTTAGGTCCAGGGGTTACTGAAGCTTTCTTT.

This chain links TRBV28 with TRBJ1-5; a weak D match, TRBD1 (6 bases). Germline CDR1 is MDHEN and CDR2 is SYDVKM. The CDR3 has 14 residues. Deletions cut 6 bases from V and 1 base from J, with 10 bases between. CDR3 in amino acids: CASRQGGSNQPQHF. CDR3 DNA sequence: TGTGCCAGCAGACAGGGCGGGAGCAATCAGCCCCAGCATTTT.

The chain has TRBV5-1 and TRBJ2-5, with 7 positions matching TRBD2. The CDR3 is 15 residues long. Germline CDR1 reads SGHRS; CDR2 reads YFSETQ. Trimming cost V 1 base and J 1 base; bases outside gene matches: 4. The CDR3 coding sequence is TGCGCCAGCAGCTTGTTCCGCGGGGGCCAAGAGACCCAGTACTTC. It specifies CASSLFRGGQETQYF.

The sample holds many counts of this clone. This chain uses TRBV4-3 with TRBJ1-4, with 7 bases fitting TRBD1. The germline V gene has CDR1 LGHNA and CDR2 YSLEER. The J segment lost 8 bases and the V segment lost 3 bases, leaving 9 bases of the junction unmatched. The CDR3 totals 15 residues. The CDR3 nucleotides are TGCGCCAGCAGCCATGCGACAGGGACACCAGAAAAACTGTTTTTT. Amino acids: CASSHATGTPEKLFF.

The genes are TRBV4-3 and TRBJ2-1; TRBD2 is a possible D gene (5 bases). V dropped 2 bases and J dropped 0 bases, with 14 bases sitting between them. Germline CDR1 LGHNA, CDR2 YSLEER. This CDR3 contains 17 residues. The CDR3 sequence: CASSQRGDVSSYNEQFF. The CDR3, as DNA: TGCGCCAGCAGCCAACGGGGTGACGTAAGCTCCTACAATGAGCAGTTCTTC.

The chain couples TRBV5-1 to TRBJ2-3; D possibly corresponds to TRBD2 (6 bases). Between the trimmed V and J ends, which lost 4 bases and 1 base, there was a span of 10 bases. This CDR3 region has 14 residues. Germline CDR1 reads SGHRS; CDR2 reads YFSETQ. CDR3 loop: CASSPGDRTDTQYF. The CDR3 region has the DNA TGCGCCAGCAGCCCGGGGGACCGCACAGATACGCAGTATTTT.

The chain is built from TRBV6-5 and TRBJ2-7, with a tentative D call TRBD2 (6 bases). CDR1 and CDR2 from the germline V gene are MNHEY and SVGAGI. Deletions cut 0 bases from V and 3 bases from J, with 12 bases between. This CDR3 region has 15 residues. This chain's CDR3 is CASSYSEGGVYEQYF. The CDR3 region has the DNA TGTGCCAGCAGTTACTCCGAAGGAGGGGTCTACGAGCAGTACTTC.

The chain couples TRBV9 to TRBJ1-2; D is possibly TRBD1 (5 bases). The CDR3 runs to 13 residues. V was pared by 4 bases and J by 3 bases, with 10 bases between. Germline lookup yields CDR1 SGDLS and CDR2 YYNGEE. The CDR3, as DNA: TGTGCCAGCAGCACGACAGTGGACTATGGCTACACCTTC. This gives the protein CASSTTVDYGYTF.

The J gene is TRBJ2-7, the V gene TRBV18; D uncertain. This CDR3 contains 13 residues. V dropped 0 bases and J dropped 2 bases, with 5 bases sitting between them. From germline, CDR1 is KGHSH and CDR2 LQKENI. The CDR3 region is CASSPPGPYEQYF. The CDR3 DNA reads as TGTGCCAGCTCACCACCTGGCCCCTACGAGCAGTACTTC.

J is TRBJ2-7 and V is TRBV9, with D possibly TRBD1 on 6 matching bases. The CDR3 runs to 14 residues. CDR1 and CDR2 (germline): SGDLS, YYNGEE. The V gene lost 0 bases and the J gene lost 2 bases, with 9 bases spanning the gap. The DNA of the CDR3 is TGTGCCAGCAGCGTAGCAACAGGGACCTACGAGCAGTACTTC. This gives the protein CASSVATGTYEQYF.

V is TRBV5-5 and J is TRBJ1-2, with D unresolved. The germline V gene encodes CDR1 SGHKS and CDR2 YYEKEE (reference sequence). The CDR3 has 15 amino acids. The ends were cut back, 2 bases at V and 0 bases at J, with 11 bases in the middle. The CDR3 here is CASSFSRTSNYGYTF. CDR3 in DNA: TGTGCCAGCAGCTTTAGTCGGACTTCTAACTATGGCTACACCTTC.

The CDR3 nucleotides read TGCAGCGTTGGAAGGGCAGGGGGCGTTCAGGGCTACACCTTC. Translation: CSVGRAGGVQGYTF. The J gene is TRBJ1-2, the V gene TRBV29-1, with 8 bases that match TRBD1. Germline V lookup: CDR1 SQVTM, CDR2 ANQGSEA. CDR3 size: 14 residues. Trimming at V came to 4 bases and at J to 8 bases, leaving 12 bases not matched to a gene.

The chain employs TRBV28 and TRBJ2-3, with 10 positions matching TRBD1. Trimming removed 3 bases from V and 5 bases from J; junction bases left unmatched: 8. From germline, CDR1 is MDHEN and CDR2 SYDVKM. This CDR3 comprises 16 residues. CDR3 amino acids: CASSFRDRGGRDTQYF. The CDR3 region has the DNA TGTGCCAGCAGTTTCCGGGACAGGGGCGGGAGAGATACGCAGTATTTT.

This clone was found once. The chain combines TRBV5-1 with TRBJ1-3; no clear D. The CDR3 is made up of 15 amino acids. Germline lookup yields CDR1 SGHRS and CDR2 YFSETQ. V lost 4 bases and J 3 bases, leaving 14 bases between the germline ends. CDR3 region: CASSPRGAVGNTIYF. The CDR3 coding sequence is TGCGCCAGCAGCCCGCGGGGTGCGGTTGGAAACACCATATATTTT. Together with reference TRBV5-1 and TRBJ1-3, the CDR3 gives the full variable domain: KAGVTQTPRYLIKTRGQQVTLSCSPISGHRSVSWYQQTPGQGLQFLFEYFSETQRNKGNFPGRFSGRQFSNSRSEMNVSTLELGDSALYLCASSPRGAVGNTIYFGEGSWLTVV.